The T cell receptor (beta chain) described here comes from a study of blood T cell repertoires in COVID-19 (TCRdb year 2020). Background on the whole study: Collaborator samples came from the United States, Italy and Spain and covered acute and convalescent phases of COVID-19. The material from the prospective study consisted of cDNA or gDNA derived from T cells, B-cell-depleted T cells, or PBMCs. Deeply sampled blood TCRbeta repertoires from subjects exposed to, actively infected with, or recovered from COVID-19 were included in the dataset. The repertoires were released in a freely available public database meant as a resource for research on the immune response to SARS-CoV-2. Samples came from the ongoing ImmuneRACE study (first 160 participants) plus 1,254 subjects from 6 global collaborators. A de-identified subject ID, COVID-19 status, age in years and sex were almost always included in the sample metadata. HLA class I and class II types, where available, came from metadata supplied by the sample provider rather than from assay-based typing.

Points on this clone: Its antigen is currently not known. No much larger clone is present one base from it, and per-base qualities are unavailable.

Whole blood was collected in K2EDTA tubes by collaborating institutions according to the institutions' own protocols. For TCRbeta analysis, collaborator samples were shipped as frozen whole blood, as isolated PBMCs, or as DNA extracted from either sample type. Study-level results and caveats: How much clinical and demographic metadata was included differed by source and by participant, and the metadata was provided uncurated.

The immunoSEQ Assay, a bias-controlled multiplex PCR, was used to amplify TCRbeta CDR3 regions from genomic DNA. On the study's bioinformatics: Nucleated cell counts per sample were estimated from amplification of reference gene primers within the assay. To quantify the absolute abundance of each unique TCRbeta CDR3 rearrangement, sequence reads were collapsed and filtered. For each sample, productive Simpson clonality was calculated by taking the square root of Simpson's diversity index across productive rearrangements. The clones in this table, taken by TCRdb from immuneACCESS, are in-frame only. Not every clone is retained; where verified, under half of the shortfall comes from an unresolved V gene, and the cause of the rest is unknown. V and J calls and clone size are those listed in that table; D and trimming were worked out from the DNA. Recorded for this sample are 90,000 to 120,000 clones; approximately 88% of them occurred a single time. The ten largest clones take up under 7% of the sample.

The specimen sequenced was peripheral blood. The clonotype comes from a man aged 50-59 years with active or convalescent COVID-19.

CDR3 protein: CASRLRGLAETNTGELFF. The bases are TGTGCAAGTCGCTTGAGGGGACTAGCGGAGACGAACACCGGGGAGCTGTTTTTT. The chain was built from TRBV12-2 and TRBJ2-2; the table's D call TRBD2 went unverified against the DNA. TRBV12-2 is annotated as a pseudogene. Inclusive of the bounding cysteine and phenylalanine, the CDR3 is 18 residues long. Of all the DNA, just the CDR3 is kept, 54 bases in frame from base 1.